Given below is one T cell receptor beta chain in context. The germline V gene encodes CDR1 SGHDT and CDR2 YYEEEE. Unmatched junction bases numbered 5, after V lost 2 bases and J lost 1 base. The CDR3 is made up of 16 amino acids. These data are taken from a study of blood T cell repertoires in COVID-19. Across the study: Collection of acute and convalescent COVID-19 samples took place in the United States, Italy and Spain.

Residents of over 20 US areas, aged 18 to 89 years, made up the participants. Profiled with immunoSEQ multiplex PCR; TCRdb holds only in-frame clones, not every one. The table lists 350,000 to 400,000 clones, around 87% of them singletons. This sequence was found in a man in his forties in a cohort exposed to, infected with or recovered from COVID-19 (not recorded which). The chain has TRBV5-6 and TRBJ2-7, with 11 bases fitting TRBD2. Sequencing was carried out using PBMCs or T cells enriched from blood (not recorded which). CDR3 DNA sequence: TGTGCCAGCAGCTTCTTAGCGGGAGGGAAGTCCTACGAGCAGTACTTC. Protein sequence: CASSFLAGGKSYEQYF. The complete variable domain, with remaining parts taken from reference TRBV5-6 and TRBJ2-7, reads DAGVTQSPTHLIKTRGQQVTLRCSPKSGHDTVSWYQQALGQGPQFIFQYYEEEERQRGNFPDRFSGHQFPNYSSELNVNALLLGDSALYLCASSFLAGGKSYEQYFGPGTRLTVT.